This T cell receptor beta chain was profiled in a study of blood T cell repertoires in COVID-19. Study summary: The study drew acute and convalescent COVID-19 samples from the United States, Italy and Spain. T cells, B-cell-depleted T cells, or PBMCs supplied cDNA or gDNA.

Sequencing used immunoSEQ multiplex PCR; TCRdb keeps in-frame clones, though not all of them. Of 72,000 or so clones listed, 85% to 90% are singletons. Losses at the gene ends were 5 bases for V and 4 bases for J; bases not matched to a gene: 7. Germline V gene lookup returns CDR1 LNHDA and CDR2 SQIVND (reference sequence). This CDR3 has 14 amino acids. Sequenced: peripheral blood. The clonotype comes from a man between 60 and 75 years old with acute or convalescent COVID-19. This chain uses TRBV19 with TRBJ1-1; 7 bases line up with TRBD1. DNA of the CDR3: TGTGCCAGTAGTCAAAGGGACAGTGGCACTGAAGCTTTCTTT. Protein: CASSQRDSGTEAFF.